What follows are 26 T cell receptor beta chains derived from one specimen sequenced in a study of CD8+CD57+ T cells in acquired aplastic anemia. All sequencing subjects had displayed CD8+CD57+ cell expansion on flow cytometry. Genomic DNA, serving as template, underwent TCR beta VDJ and CDR3 profiling. TCRdb called the reads again in MiXCR, with one record for every CDR3 protein. The sample records about 150,000 distinct CDR3 sequences, 40% to 65% being singletons. The specimen sequenced was sorted CD4+, CD8+, or CD8+CD57+ T cells (not recorded which) from PBMCs. Receptors were obtained from a human donor with aplastic anemia.

V and J are TRBV19 and TRBJ2-7; TRBD1 agrees at 9 bases. The trim removed 1 base at V and 3 bases at J, leaving 4 bases unmatched. This CDR3 spans 15 amino acids. CDR1 LNHDA and CDR2 SQIVND come from the germline V gene (reference sequence). The CDR3 DNA is TGTGCCAGTAGTATAGTTGAGGGACAGGGCTACGAGCAGTACTTC. Protein: CASSIVEGQGYEQYF.

V gene TRBV7-9 combines with J gene TRBJ1-1, with a weak D call TRBD1 (5 bases). V was cut by 3 bases and J by 3 bases, with 11 bases left in between. The length of the CDR3 is 14 residues. The germline gives CDR1 SEHNR, CDR2 FQNEAQ (reference sequence). CDR3: CASSFGAMYTEAFF. Written as DNA, the CDR3 is TGTGCCAGCAGCTTCGGGGCCATGTACACTGAAGCTTTCTTT.

The V gene is TRBV2, the J gene TRBJ1-1; 7 bases line up with TRBD1. From germline, CDR1 is SNHLY and CDR2 FYNNEI. This CDR3 has 11 residues. The V segment lost 6 bases and the J segment 5 bases; nucleotides outside the gene matches: 0. CDR3 coding DNA: TGTGCCAGCAGACAGGGGACTGAAGCTTTCTTT. The encoded protein is CASRQGTEAFF. The full variable domain, its missing parts supplied by reference TRBV2 and TRBJ1-1, is EPEVTQTPSHQVTQMGQEVILRCVPISNHLYFYWYRQILGQKVEFLVSFYNNEISEKSEIFDDQFSVERPDGSNFTLKIRSTKLEDSAMYFCASRQGTEAFFGQGTRLTVV.

The rearrangement uses TRBV10-3 and TRBJ1-3; D may be TRBD1 (6 bases). The CDR3 sequence is 15 residues long. Between the trimmed V and J ends, which lost 2 bases and 3 bases, there was a span of 11 bases. The germline CDR1 and CDR2 sequences are ENHRY and SYGVKD. The CDR3 sequence: CAISEVAGVGNTIYF. The CDR3 nucleotides are TGTGCCATCAGTGAGGTTGCAGGGGTTGGAAACACCATATATTTT.

The V gene is TRBV6-1, the J gene TRBJ2-1, with 8 bases lining up with TRBD2. The V segment lost 9 bases and the J segment 1 base; nucleotides outside the gene matches: 14. Germline V lookup: CDR1 MNHNS, CDR2 SASEGT. This CDR3 contains 17 residues. Written as DNA, the CDR3 is TGTGCCAGTCTTCCACCGTCCGTAGCGGGGTCCTACAATGAGCAGTTCTTC. This translates into CASLPPSVAGSYNEQFF.

The chain carries TRBV5-1 and TRBJ2-7; TRBD1 agrees at 10 bases. This CDR3 is 14 amino acids long. Germline V gene data show CDR1 as SGHRS and CDR2 as YFSETQ. With 0 bases clipped from V and 6 bases from J, the junction kept 3 bases outside the gene matches. CDR3 in DNA: TGCGCCAGCAGCTTGGGACAGGGGGCACTCGAGCAGTACTTC. Its protein is CASSLGQGALEQYF.

The chain employs TRBV9 and TRBJ2-1, with TRBD2 matching 7 bases. This CDR3 comprises 16 residues. CDR1 is SGDLS and CDR2 is YYNGEE in the germline V gene. J was trimmed by 2 bases and V by 4 bases; bases with no gene match: 9. The chain's CDR3 is CASSRTSSGPYNEQFF. The CDR3 bases are TGTGCCAGCAGCCGAACTTCTAGCGGCCCCTACAATGAGCAGTTCTTC. Full variable domain (rest looked up from reference TRBV9 and TRBJ2-1): DSGVTQTPKHLITATGQRVTLRCSPRSGDLSVYWYQQSLDQGLQFLIQYYNGEERAKGNILERFSAQQFPDLHSELNLSSLELGDSALYFCASSRTSSGPYNEQFFGPGTRLTVL.

This chain links TRBV15 with TRBJ2-3; D call uncertain. V dropped 1 base and J dropped 6 bases, with 11 bases sitting between them. CDR3 size: 14 residues. Germline assignment: CDR1 LNHNV and CDR2 YYDKDF (reference sequence). The CDR3 sequence: CATSRVVMGDTQYF. The CDR3 nucleotides read TGTGCCACCAGCAGAGTAGTAATGGGGGATACGCAGTATTTT.

This chain uses TRBV7-3 with TRBJ2-3; 9 bases fit TRBD2. CDR3 size: 16 residues. Germline V gene sequence: CDR1 SGHTA, CDR2 FQGTGA. J lost 1 base, V lost 3 bases, and 5 bases had no gene match. The CDR3 here is CASSFLAGRRTDTQYF. CDR3 bases: TGTGCCAGCAGCTTTCTAGCGGGGAGACGCACAGATACGCAGTATTTT.

This clonotype was seen many times. The chain combines TRBV7-2 with TRBJ2-7, with D perhaps TRBD1 or TRBD2 (6 bases each). This CDR3 region has 14 residues. The germline V gene encodes CDR1 SGHTA and CDR2 FQGNSA. V was trimmed by 3 bases and J by 1 base, leaving 10 bases between them. In nucleotides, the CDR3 is TGTGCCAGCAGCTTGGGGGGCCCGTCCTACGAGCAGTACTTC. This encodes CASSLGGPSYEQYF.

As to this clonotype: This sequence may be a read error, since a much larger clone differs from it by one base. The chain recombines TRBV4-1 with TRBJ2-7; 7 bases match TRBD2. The CDR3 covers 15 residues. Germline V gives CDR1 MGHRA, CDR2 YSYEKL. V lost 1 base to trimming and J lost 4 bases; unmatched junction nucleotides: 7. In DNA form, the CDR3 reads TGCGCCAGCAGCCAAGTACAAGCGGGGCGGTACGAGCAGTACTTC. It translates to CASSQVQAGRYEQYF.

Ten or more counts support this clonotype. This chain uses TRBV6-5 with TRBJ2-5, with no clear D. Looked up from germline, CDR1 is MNHEY and CDR2 is SVGAGI. The CDR3 consists of 15 residues. The CDR3 here is CVQRLGRLLQETQYF. CDR3 coding DNA: TGTGTCCAACGGCTCGGCCGCCTCCTCCAAGAGACCCAGTACTTC.

This sequence joins TRBV7-3 and TRBJ2-7; 9 bases are a match to TRBD1. This CDR3 is 15 amino acids long. Germline V gene data show CDR1 as SGHTA and CDR2 as FQGTGA. Trimming took 11 bases from V and 4 from J; bases not matched to a gene: 15. The CDR3 DNA is TGTGCCGCAGGGGAGATAGGGACAGGGAGGTACGAGCAGTACTTC. Protein sequence: CAAGEIGTGRYEQYF. The full variable domain, completed using reference TRBV7-3 and TRBJ2-7, is GAGVSQTPSNKVTEKGKYVELRCDPISGHTALYWYRQSLGQGPEFLIYFQGTGAADDSGLPNDRFFAVRPEGSVSTLKIQRTERGDSAVYLCAAGEIGTGRYEQYFGPGTRLTVT.

This chain connects TRBV7-2 to TRBJ2-7, with 9 bases lining up with TRBD1. Trimming took 5 bases from V and 4 from J; bases not matched to a gene: 3. Germline V gene data show CDR1 as SGHTA and CDR2 as FQGNSA. The CDR3 sequence is 13 residues long. CDR3 in amino acids: CASSMGQGYEQYF. CDR3 nucleotides: TGTGCCAGCAGCATGGGACAGGGTTACGAGCAGTACTTC.

There are a few counts of this clonotype. J is TRBJ2-5 and V is TRBV2, with D possibly TRBD2 on 5 matching bases. The CDR3 consists of 10 residues. Per germline, CDR1 SNHLY and CDR2 FYNNEI. Trimming removed 8 bases from V and 8 bases from J, with 9 bases in between. CDR3 sequence (DNA): TGTGCCAGCGAGCGGAGAACCCAGTACTTC. Translating gives CASERRTQYF.

This clonotype occurred once. This chain links TRBV9 with TRBJ1-3; D gene unclear. Germline CDR1 is SGDLS and CDR2 is YYNGEE. Trimming left V 2 bases short and J 1 base short, with 13 bases between. This CDR3 contains 16 residues. CDR3 coding DNA: TGTGCCAGCAGCGTTAATATAGGTTCATCTGGAAACACCATATATTTT. It encodes CASSVNIGSSGNTIYF.

In the case of this clonotype: A clone one base away is much larger, so this may be a read error. The DNA for the CDR3 is TGTGCCAGCAGCTTAAGTTGGGGACAGGATGACACTGAAGCTTTCTTT. This translates into CASSLSWGQDDTEAFF. The chain is built from TRBV11-1 and TRBJ1-1, with 8 bases lining up with TRBD1. V shed 2 bases and J 3 bases; nucleotides not matched to a gene: 8. Germline V CDR1 and CDR2: SGHAT, FQDESV (reference sequence). This CDR3 has 16 residues. Using reference TRBV11-1 and TRBJ1-1 for the parts outside the CDR3, the full variable domain is EAEVAQSPRYKITEKSQAVAFWCDPISGHATLYWYRQILGQGPELLVQFQDESVVDDSQLPKDRFSAERLKGVDSTLKIQPAELGDSAMYLCASSLSWGQDDTEAFFGQGTRLTVV.

This clonotype was observed at least ten times. The J gene is TRBJ2-1, the V gene TRBV2, with D perhaps assigned TRBD1 or TRBD2 (6 bases each). This CDR3 is 13 amino acids long. Germline values: CDR1 SNHLY, CDR2 FYNNEI. V was pared by 8 bases and J by 5 bases, with 13 bases between. CDR3 region: CASLGGGDNEQFF. As DNA, the CDR3 is TGTGCCAGCCTGGGGGGCGGGGACAATGAGCAGTTCTTC.

The sample holds a few counts of this clonotype. A read error may be the cause here, since a much bigger clone is one base away. The J gene is TRBJ2-7, the V gene TRBV19, with D perhaps matching TRBD1 (6 bases). Germline assignment: CDR1 LNHDA and CDR2 SQIVND (reference sequence). Trimming took 9 bases from V and 4 from J, leaving 16 bases between them. The CDR3 length is 13 residues. The CDR3: CASGFPGVYEQYF. CDR3 coding DNA: TGTGCCAGCGGTTTCCCAGGGGTTTACGAGCAGTACTTC.

This clonotype appeared many times. This sequence joins TRBV7-9 and TRBJ2-1; D remains ambiguous. The CDR3 covers 14 residues. CDR1 is SEHNR, CDR2 FQNEAQ, per germline (reference sequence). V lost 0 bases to trimming and J lost 2 bases, with 5 bases between them. The CDR3 region is CASSLAYPYNEQFF. CDR3 bases: TGTGCCAGCAGCTTAGCGTATCCCTACAATGAGCAGTTCTTC.

This clonotype was detected many times. The chain links TRBV20-1 to TRBJ2-7, with D perhaps assigned TRBD1 or TRBD2 (5 bases each). V lost 0 bases, J lost 3 bases, and 15 bases lay in between. CDR3 length: 15 residues. CDR1 and CDR2 (germline): DFQATT, SNEGSKA (reference sequence). Here the CDR3 reads CSARETGTAFYEQYF. The CDR3 DNA follows: TGCAGTGCTAGAGAAACCGGGACGGCTTTCTACGAGCAGTACTTC.

The chain carries TRBV20-1 and TRBJ1-6, with D unclear. Trimming stripped 3 bases from V and 14 bases from J, with 17 bases between. Germline V gene lookup returns CDR1 DFQATT and CDR2 SNEGSKA (reference sequence). The CDR3 runs 13 residues. The chain's CDR3 is CSARSASPGSLHF. The CDR3 DNA reads as TGCAGTGCTAGGTCGGCCAGCCCCGGATCCCTCCACTTT.

At least ten counts were recorded for this clonotype. This may be a read error, as it is one base from a much larger clone. This chain connects TRBV29-1 to TRBJ2-1; D not resolved. The CDR3 has 13 amino acids. Germline loops: CDR1 SQVTM, CDR2 ANQGSEA. The CDR3 nucleotides read TGCAGCATTGAAGTGGCTAGTAGCAATGAGCAGTTCTTC. This gives the protein CSIEVASSNEQFF.

The chain employs TRBV7-2 and TRBJ2-3; D uncertain. Trimming shortened V by 4 bases and J by 0 bases, and 8 bases separated the two germline ends. Germline-derived CDR1 and CDR2 are SGHTA and FQGNSA. The CDR3 contains 14 residues. The CDR3 sequence is CASSSTTSTDTQYF. The CDR3 DNA is TGTGCCAGCAGCTCGACAACTAGCACAGATACGCAGTATTTT.

The chain employs TRBV15 and TRBJ2-7; 9 positions match TRBD1. The J segment lost 0 bases and the V segment lost 2 bases, leaving 5 bases of the junction unmatched. The length of the CDR3 is 16 residues. Per the germline V gene, CDR1 is LNHNV and CDR2 is YYDKDF (reference sequence). For the CDR3, the DNA is TGTGCCACCAGCAGACAACCGGGACAGGGCTCCTACGAGCAGTACTTC. Translated, it gives CATSRQPGQGSYEQYF.

V gene TRBV20-1 combines with J gene TRBJ2-7; TRBD1 matches 10 bases. Germline loops: CDR1 DFQATT, CDR2 SNEGSKA (reference sequence). V gave up 6 bases and J gave up 1 base; unmatched junction bases: 6. This CDR3 is built from 14 residues. The CDR3 spells CSAAGQGGSYEQYF. In DNA form, the CDR3 reads TGCAGTGCCGCAGGACAGGGGGGGTCCTACGAGCAGTACTTC.